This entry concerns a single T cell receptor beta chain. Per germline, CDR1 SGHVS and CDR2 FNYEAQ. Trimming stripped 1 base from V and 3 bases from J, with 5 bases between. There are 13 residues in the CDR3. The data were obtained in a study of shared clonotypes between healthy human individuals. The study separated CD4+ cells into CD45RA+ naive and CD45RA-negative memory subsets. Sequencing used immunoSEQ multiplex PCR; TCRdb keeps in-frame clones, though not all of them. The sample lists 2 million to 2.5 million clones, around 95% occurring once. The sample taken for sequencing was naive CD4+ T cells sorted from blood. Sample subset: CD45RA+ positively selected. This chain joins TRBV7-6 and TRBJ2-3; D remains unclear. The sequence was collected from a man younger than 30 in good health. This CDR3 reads CASSLVDTDTQYF. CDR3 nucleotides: TGTGCCAGCAGCTTAGTTGATACAGATACGCAGTATTTT.